The 9 T cell receptor beta chains below were found in one sample sequenced in a study of human T cells and chemical hapten exposure. TCRdb analysed the RACE reads with MiXCR anew, one entry per CDR3 protein. The sample shows more than 250,000 distinct CDR3 sequences, about 9.4% of them seen only once. Time point noted: pre-sensitization, week 0. Treatment specified: therapeutic diphenylcyclopropenone sensitization with weekly scalp DPC. Sequencing used whole blood, obtained in connection with sensitization to the hapten diphenylcyclopropenone (DPC). The receptors stem from a woman between 35 and 50 years old with alopecia areata. Some clones in this sample may be carry-over from other donors' samples.

The J gene is TRBJ1-2, the V gene TRBV6-6, with D uncertain. CDR3 size: 11 residues. Germline V gives CDR1 MNHNY, CDR2 SVGAGI (reference sequence). V shed 2 bases and J shed 4 bases, with 2 bases lying between them. The CDR3 DNA reads TGTGCCAGCAGTTACCGCTATGGCTACACCTTC. This codes for CASSYRYGYTF.

This clonotype was counted between two and nine times. The genes are TRBV6-2 or TRBV6-3 and TRBJ1-5, with D perhaps matching TRBD1 (6 bases). CDR3 length: 13 residues. Germline V CDR1 and CDR2: MNHEY, SVGEGT. Trimming pared 1 base from V and 7 bases from J, leaving 8 bases between. The CDR3 loop is CASSYLDRQPQHF. The CDR3, as DNA: TGTGCCAGCAGTTACTTGGACAGACAGCCCCAGCATTTT.

This clonotype was detected ten times or more. V usage is TRBV28 and J usage is TRBJ2-2, with no clear D. V was pared by 4 bases and J by 7 bases, with 7 bases between. The CDR3 covers 12 residues. Germline CDR1 MDHEN, CDR2 SYDVKM. CDR3 nucleotides: TGTGCCAGCAGTTCCAGTCTCGGGGAGCTGTTTTTT. Its translation is CASSSSLGELFF.

This clonotype was found many times. The chain recombines TRBV5-1 with TRBJ1-1; 8 bases align to TRBD1. V shed 1 base, J shed 3 bases, and the junction held 5 bases outside the gene matches. Germline-derived CDR1 and CDR2 are SGHRS and YFSETQ. There are 15 residues in the CDR3. CDR3: CASSLSGTGYTEAFF. The CDR3 nucleotides read TGCGCCAGCAGCTTGTCCGGGACAGGCTACACTGAAGCTTTCTTT.

The chain couples TRBV3-1 to TRBJ2-6; TRBD1 agrees at 7 bases. CDR1 and CDR2 from the germline V gene are LGHDT and YNNKEL (reference sequence). The CDR3 has 18 residues. The V and J ends lost 4 bases and 0 bases, in that order; junction bases with no gene match: 9. The CDR3 DNA sequence: TGTGCCAGCAGCCTTTCGGACAGGCTTCCCTCTGGGGCCAACGTCCTGACTTTC. Its translation: CASSLSDRLPSGANVLTF.

The rearrangement uses TRBV7-2 and TRBJ1-5; D remains ambiguous. The CDR3 is 13 amino acids. Germline V gives CDR1 SGHTA, CDR2 FQGNSA. Trimming left V 4 bases short and J 2 bases short, with 6 bases between. The CDR3 here is CASSWAGNQPQHF. The CDR3 DNA reads TGTGCCAGCAGCTGGGCAGGCAATCAGCCCCAGCATTTT.

The chain uses TRBV12-3 or TRBV12-4 and TRBJ1-2, with 9 bases aligning to TRBD1. There are 15 residues in the CDR3. The J segment lost 3 bases and the V segment lost 5 bases, leaving 7 bases of the junction unmatched. The CDR3 spells CASSAQQGAYYGYTF. As DNA, the CDR3 is TGTGCCAGCAGTGCACAACAGGGGGCATACTATGGCTACACCTTC.

This clonotype was seen more than once but under ten times. J is TRBJ2-3 and V is TRBV9; 8 bases fit TRBD2. Per germline, CDR1 SGDLS and CDR2 YYNGEE. V lost 1 base and J lost 4; bases outside the gene matches: 5. CDR3 length: 15 residues. CDR3 sequence reads: CASSVRLAKSDTQYF. As DNA, the CDR3 is TGTGCCAGCAGCGTAAGACTAGCGAAGTCAGATACGCAGTATTTT.

This clonotype was seen more than once but under ten times. The chain combines TRBV10-3 with TRBJ1-1, with D tentatively TRBD1 (6 bases). V lost 6 bases, J lost 1 base, and 9 bases lay in between. Germline assignment: CDR1 ENHRY and CDR2 SYGVKD. This CDR3 has 13 amino acids. CDR3 sequence reads: CAIRVQGNTEAFF. The CDR3, as DNA: TGTGCCATCAGGGTACAGGGGAACACTGAAGCTTTCTTT.